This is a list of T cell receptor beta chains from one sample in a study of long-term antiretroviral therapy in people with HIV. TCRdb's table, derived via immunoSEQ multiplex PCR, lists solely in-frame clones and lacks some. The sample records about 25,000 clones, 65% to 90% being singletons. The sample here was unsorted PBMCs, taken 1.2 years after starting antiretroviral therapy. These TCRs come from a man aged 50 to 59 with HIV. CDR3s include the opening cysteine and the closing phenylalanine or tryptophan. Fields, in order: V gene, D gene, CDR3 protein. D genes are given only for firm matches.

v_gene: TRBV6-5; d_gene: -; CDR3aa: CASGRVGNEQFF
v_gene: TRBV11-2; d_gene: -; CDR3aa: CASSLDGVGVRSDGYTF
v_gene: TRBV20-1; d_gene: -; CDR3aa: CSASDNYGYTF
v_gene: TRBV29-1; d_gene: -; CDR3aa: CSGGDSGEAFF
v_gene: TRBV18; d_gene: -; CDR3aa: CASSSVSAEAGELFF
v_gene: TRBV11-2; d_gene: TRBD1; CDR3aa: CASSLGWTGSYEQYF
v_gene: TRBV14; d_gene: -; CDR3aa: CASSQTTVSEQYF
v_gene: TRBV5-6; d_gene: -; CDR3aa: CASSLDRDTEAFF
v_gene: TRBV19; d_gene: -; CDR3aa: CASSDRGGTYEQYF
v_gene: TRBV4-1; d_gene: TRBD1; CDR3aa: CASSQDWFEPGDRVLDEQFF
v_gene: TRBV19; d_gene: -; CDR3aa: CASSIESNNSPLHF
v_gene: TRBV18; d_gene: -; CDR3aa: CASSSLGRDNEQFF
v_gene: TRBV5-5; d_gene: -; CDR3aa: CASSLVSVLRGNTIYF
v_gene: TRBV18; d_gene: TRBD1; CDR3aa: CASSPTSGQGNYGYTF
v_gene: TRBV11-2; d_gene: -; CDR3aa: CASSLDGRLVRALQNTEAFF
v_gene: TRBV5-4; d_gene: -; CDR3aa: CASSRDSNQPQHF
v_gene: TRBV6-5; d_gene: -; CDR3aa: CASSYGGSGKLFF
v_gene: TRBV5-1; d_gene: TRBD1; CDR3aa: CASSVQTGGTEAFF
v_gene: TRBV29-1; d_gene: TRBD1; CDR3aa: CSVDGQGPFYNEQFF
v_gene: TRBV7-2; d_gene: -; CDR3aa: CASSSQGNQPQHF
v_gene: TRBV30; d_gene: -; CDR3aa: CAWSWGAGNTIYF
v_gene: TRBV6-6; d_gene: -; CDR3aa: CASSYATRAEQYF